The clone carrying this T cell receptor beta chain came up a few times. The antigen remains unidentified. This specimen comes from a study of cytomegalovirus exposure and HLA in healthy donors. Study findings and constraints: In a later analysis, compared with equally common non-associated chains, HLA-associated beta chains were more expanded. Sequences of the TCR beta chain were said to predict the HLA-A and HLA-B alleles of most subjects accurately.

Participants comprised healthy donors of bone marrow. Germline lookup yields CDR1 MNHEY and CDR2 SMNVEV (reference sequence). The CDR3 is made up of 14 amino acids. V lost 2 bases to trimming and J lost 1 base, with 8 bases between them. Primers included in the PCR were 60 Vbeta and 13 Jbeta primers. TCRdb's table, derived via immunoSEQ multiplex PCR, lists solely in-frame clones and lacks some. The data hold 210,000 or so clones, with around 83% observed a single time. V is TRBV27 and J is TRBJ1-1, with a tentative D call TRBD1 (5 bases). The sequenced sample consisted of PBMCs. The TCR was taken from a girl under 18 in good health and CMV-seronegative. The CDR3 nucleotides read TGTGCCAGCAGTTTAGCTCAGGGGAACACTGAAGCTTTCTTT. It yields the protein CASSLAQGNTEAFF.